The 19 T cell receptor beta chains reported below all come from one sample, sequenced in a study of cytomegalovirus exposure and HLA in healthy donors. The PCR had 60 Vbeta and 13 Jbeta primers. Profiling relied on immunoSEQ multiplex PCR, and the TCRdb table lists in-frame clones only, not all of them. Counted here are 210,000 or so clones, over 80% occurring once; the ten biggest clones make up 0.71%. Source material: PBMCs. The receptor source for this set is a boy aged 2 to 10 in good health and CMV-seronegative.

Points on this clone: Different DNA sequences within this sample yield the same CDR3. This rearrangement joins TRBV9 to TRBJ2-1; 8 nucleotides line up with TRBD2. Germline lookup yields CDR1 SGDLS and CDR2 YYNGEE. The CDR3 has 14 amino acids. After removal of 0 bases from V and 4 bases from J, the junction contained 0 bases not matched to a gene. The CDR3 reads CASSVERGYNEQFF. CDR3 nucleotides: TGTGCCAGCAGCGTAGAGCGGGGGTACAATGAGCAGTTCTTC.

The rearrangement uses TRBV5-1 and TRBJ2-3; TRBD2 agrees at 11 bases. The CDR3 is 15 amino acids. Trimming removed 4 bases from V and 2 bases from J; junction bases left unmatched: 3. The germline V gene encodes CDR1 SGHRS and CDR2 YFSETQ. The CDR3 is CASSPTSGITDTQYF. In DNA, the CDR3 is TGCGCCAGCAGCCCGACTAGCGGGATCACAGATACGCAGTATTTT. Looking up the rest from reference TRBV5-1 and TRBJ2-3 gives the full variable domain: KAGVTQTPRYLIKTRGQQVTLSCSPISGHRSVSWYQQTPGQGLQFLFEYFSETQRNKGNFPGRFSGRQFSNSRSEMNVSTLELGDSALYLCASSPTSGITDTQYFGPGTRLTVL.

This chain uses TRBV10-3 with TRBJ2-7; 9 nucleotides agree with TRBD1. The CDR3 has 14 residues. J lost 3 bases, V lost 3 bases, and 3 bases had no gene match. CDR1 and CDR2 from the germline V gene are ENHRY and SYGVKD. The CDR3 region is CAISDGDRDYEQYF. The CDR3 nucleotides read TGTGCCATCAGTGATGGGGACAGGGACTACGAGCAGTACTTC.

The rearrangement links TRBV29-1 to TRBJ1-2; 7 nucleotides agree with TRBD1. The J segment lost 5 bases and the V segment lost 4 bases, leaving 7 bases of the junction unmatched. The germline V gene has CDR1 SQVTM and CDR2 ANQGSEA. This CDR3 spans 13 amino acids. This CDR3 reads CSVGRDSLYGYTF. CDR3 nucleotide sequence: TGCAGCGTTGGCCGGGACAGCTTATATGGCTACACCTTC.

This chain joins TRBV30 and TRBJ1-4; TRBD1 might be the D (5 bases). The CDR3 sequence is 17 residues long. Trimming took off 3 bases at V and 2 bases at J, with 19 bases between the two ends. From germline, CDR1 is GTSNPN and CDR2 SVGIG (reference sequence). CDR3 bases: TGTGCCTGGAGGCGGGGACTCCACGACGGGACTAATGAAAAACTGTTTTTT. Amino acid sequence: CAWRRGLHDGTNEKLFF.

This clone appeared once. This chain connects TRBV28 to TRBJ1-3; D unresolved. Germline CDR1 is MDHEN and CDR2 is SYDVKM. The CDR3 totals 15 residues. V was shortened by 8 bases and J by 9 bases, with 23 bases between the two germline ends. The CDR3 nucleotides are TGTGCCAGCCAACCTCACCTGGGAGCGGTCCGCACCATATATTTT. Encoded protein: CASQPHLGAVRTIYF.

The V gene is TRBV7-6, the J gene TRBJ1-4, with a possible D match to TRBD1 (5 bases). The CDR3 contains 12 residues. The V end lost 4 bases, the J end lost 8 bases, and 8 bases lay between the germline ends. Germline loops: CDR1 SGHVS, CDR2 FNYEAQ. DNA of the CDR3: TGTGCCAGCAGCTCAGGGAACGAAAAACTGTTTTTT. It is translated as CASSSGNEKLFF.

The rearrangement uses TRBV18 and TRBJ1-1; D uncertain. Looked up from germline, CDR1 is KGHSH and CDR2 is LQKENI. V was trimmed by 6 bases and J by 4 bases, leaving 9 bases between them. This CDR3 has 12 residues. The CDR3 loop is CASSPAITEAFF. The CDR3 bases are TGTGCCAGCTCCCCCGCGATCACTGAAGCTTTCTTT.

The V call is TRBV5-5, the J call TRBJ2-5, with TRBD1 matching 11 bases. This CDR3 contains 16 residues. The germline V gene encodes CDR1 SGHKS and CDR2 YYEKEE (reference sequence). After removal of 4 bases from V and 3 bases from J, the junction contained 8 bases not matched to a gene. The CDR3 loop reads CASSGGTGGPEETQYF. DNA for the CDR3: TGTGCCAGCAGCGGAGGGACAGGGGGGCCCGAAGAGACCCAGTACTTC. The full variable domain, completed using reference TRBV5-5 and TRBJ2-5, is DAGVTQSPTHLIKTRGQQVTLRCSPISGHKSVSWYQQVLGQGPQFIFQYYEKEERGRGNFPDRFSARQFPNYSSELNVNALLLGDSALYLCASSGGTGGPEETQYFGPGTRLLVL.

The chain recombines TRBV5-4 with TRBJ2-7; D is perhaps TRBD2 (6 bases). Germline CDR1 is SGHNT and CDR2 is YYREEE (reference sequence). The CDR3 contains 14 residues. V lost 5 bases and J 2 bases, leaving 14 bases between the germline ends. The CDR3 DNA sequence: TGTGCCAGCAGTGAAGTTGGGGAGGCCTACGAGCAGTACTTC. Residues: CASSEVGEAYEQYF.

The CDR3 loop reads CASSVLEVQPQHF. The DNA for the CDR3 is TGTGCCAGCAGCGTCCTTGAGGTTCAGCCCCAGCATTTT. The genes are TRBV6-5 and TRBJ1-5, with D unclear. Deletions cut 6 bases from V and 6 bases from J, with 12 bases between. Germline loops: CDR1 MNHEY, CDR2 SVGAGI. The CDR3 covers 13 residues.

The V gene is TRBV19, the J gene TRBJ2-7; possibly TRBD1 for D (5 bases). The CDR3 covers 14 residues. Trimming left V 5 bases short and J 4 bases short, with 15 bases between. The germline CDR1 and CDR2 sequences are LNHDA and SQIVND (reference sequence). The CDR3 protein is CASSGRQGRYEQYF. As DNA, the CDR3 is TGTGCCAGTAGTGGTCGGCAGGGTCGGTACGAGCAGTACTTC.

This chain uses TRBV6-1 with TRBJ2-3; possibly TRBD2 for D (6 bases). Trimming cost V 8 bases and J 0 bases, with 12 bases left between them. CDR1 is MNHNS and CDR2 is SASEGT in the germline V gene. The CDR3 length is 14 residues. The CDR3 bases are TGTGCCAGCGAAGTAGGGACTAGCACAGATACGCAGTATTTT. Translating gives CASEVGTSTDTQYF.

This sequence joins TRBV28 and TRBJ1-4, with unresolved D. V was clipped by 3 bases and J by 4 bases, with 9 bases between them. The CDR3 sequence is 14 residues long. Germline-derived CDR1 and CDR2 are MDHEN and SYDVKM. The CDR3 loop is CASSFLRYNEKLFF. The DNA for the CDR3 is TGTGCCAGCAGTTTCCTGAGGTATAATGAAAAACTGTTTTTT.

V usage is TRBV19 and J usage is TRBJ1-5, with 11 bases that match TRBD1. This CDR3 spans 15 amino acids. The V gene's germline CDR1 is LNHDA and CDR2 SQIVND (reference sequence). Trimming removed 5 bases from V and 4 bases from J; junction bases left unmatched: 4. CDR3 sequence: CASSSGTGGNQPQHF. CDR3 DNA sequence: TGTGCCAGTAGTTCCGGGACAGGGGGGAATCAGCCCCAGCATTTT.

This clone was seen once. This sequence joins TRBV2 and TRBJ2-3; TRBD2 agrees at 9 bases. The length of the CDR3 is 18 residues. The V gene end was trimmed by 6 bases and the J gene end by 1 base; junction bases not matched to a gene: 14. The germline CDR1 and CDR2 sequences are SNHLY and FYNNEI. CDR3 loop: CASRKASGILQGTDTQYF. In nucleotides, the CDR3 is TGTGCCAGCAGGAAGGCTAGCGGGATCCTCCAGGGCACAGATACGCAGTATTTT.

The chain recombines TRBV18 with TRBJ2-7; 12 nucleotides match TRBD2. The CDR3 length is 17 residues. V lost 3 bases and J lost 0; bases outside the gene matches: 6. In germline, CDR1 is KGHSH, CDR2 LQKENI. CDR3 protein: CASSPLAGGASSYEQYF. The CDR3 nucleotides are TGTGCCAGCTCACCCCTAGCGGGAGGGGCGAGCTCCTACGAGCAGTACTTC.

The genes are TRBV14 and TRBJ2-5; tentatively, D is TRBD2 (6 bases). This CDR3 comprises 16 residues. The germline V and J ends were trimmed by 5 bases and 0 bases, with 16 bases remaining between them. Germline values: CDR1 SGHDN, CDR2 FVKESK. The chain's CDR3 is CASSTRGSGYQETQYF. As DNA, the CDR3 is TGTGCCAGCAGCACCCGGGGGAGCGGGTACCAAGAGACCCAGTACTTC. Full variable domain (remainder filled in from reference TRBV14 and TRBJ2-5): EAGVTQFPSHSVIEKGQTVTLRCDPISGHDNLYWYRRVMGKEIKFLLHFVKESKQDESGMPNNRFLAERTGGTYSTLKVQPAELEDSGVYFCASSTRGSGYQETQYFGPGTRLLVL.

Regarding this clone: Germline is not matched at one junction end, which may reflect a read error. CDR3 in DNA: TGTTCCAGCAGCCCTATCACACAGGGAGTGGGCAATCAGCCCCAGCATTTT. The encoded protein is CSSSPITQGVGNQPQHF. The rearrangement joins TRBV7-9 to TRBJ1-5; tentatively, D is TRBD1 (6 bases). CDR1 and CDR2 (germline): SEHNR, FQNEAQ (reference sequence). The CDR3 extends over 17 amino acids.